The 4 T cell receptor beta chains reported below all come from one sample, sequenced in a study of blood T cell repertoires in COVID-19. Profiling relied on immunoSEQ multiplex PCR, and the TCRdb table lists in-frame clones only, not all of them. The sample gives around 140,000 clones, about 87% of which show up once; roughly 1% is in the top ten. Sequences were obtained from peripheral blood. These receptors were obtained from a woman in her fifties or sixties with acute or convalescent COVID-19.

V and J are TRBV5-1 and TRBJ2-5, with D possibly matching TRBD1 (5 bases). Trimming cost V 0 bases and J 7 bases, with 16 bases left between them. This CDR3 region has 15 residues. Germline CDR1 is SGHRS and CDR2 is YFSETQ. The CDR3 nucleotides are TGCGCCAGCAGCTTGGATAACAGGCCCCCGGTGACCCAGTACTTC. It is translated as CASSLDNRPPVTQYF.

The CDR3 reads CAISDGQGSSYEQYF. DNA for the CDR3: TGTGCCATCAGTGACGGACAGGGGAGCTCCTACGAGCAGTACTTC. The V gene is TRBV10-3, the J gene TRBJ2-7; 9 nucleotides align to TRBD1. The V gene end was trimmed by 3 bases and the J gene end by 0 bases; junction bases not matched to a gene: 3. CDR1 is ENHRY and CDR2 is SYGVKD in the germline V gene. This CDR3 contains 15 residues.

The CDR3 spells CASSESQGAGNEKLFF. CDR3 DNA sequence: TGTGCCAGCAGCGAAAGCCAGGGGGCAGGGAATGAAAAACTGTTTTTT. The V call is TRBV7-9, the J call TRBJ1-4; 8 nucleotides align to TRBD1. Germline CDR1 SEHNR, CDR2 FQNEAQ (reference sequence). This CDR3 region has 16 residues. The trim removed 5 bases at V and 5 bases at J, leaving 10 bases unmatched.

V gene TRBV7-7 combines with J gene TRBJ2-2, with 14 bases identical to TRBD2. Trimming took 4 bases from V and 7 from J; bases not matched to a gene: 5. This CDR3 contains 16 residues. Germline values: CDR1 SSHAT, CDR2 FNYEAQ (reference sequence). The CDR3 region is CASSSTSGRAGGELFF. CDR3 sequence (DNA): TGTGCCAGCAGCTCGACTAGCGGGAGGGCCGGCGGGGAGCTGTTTTTT.